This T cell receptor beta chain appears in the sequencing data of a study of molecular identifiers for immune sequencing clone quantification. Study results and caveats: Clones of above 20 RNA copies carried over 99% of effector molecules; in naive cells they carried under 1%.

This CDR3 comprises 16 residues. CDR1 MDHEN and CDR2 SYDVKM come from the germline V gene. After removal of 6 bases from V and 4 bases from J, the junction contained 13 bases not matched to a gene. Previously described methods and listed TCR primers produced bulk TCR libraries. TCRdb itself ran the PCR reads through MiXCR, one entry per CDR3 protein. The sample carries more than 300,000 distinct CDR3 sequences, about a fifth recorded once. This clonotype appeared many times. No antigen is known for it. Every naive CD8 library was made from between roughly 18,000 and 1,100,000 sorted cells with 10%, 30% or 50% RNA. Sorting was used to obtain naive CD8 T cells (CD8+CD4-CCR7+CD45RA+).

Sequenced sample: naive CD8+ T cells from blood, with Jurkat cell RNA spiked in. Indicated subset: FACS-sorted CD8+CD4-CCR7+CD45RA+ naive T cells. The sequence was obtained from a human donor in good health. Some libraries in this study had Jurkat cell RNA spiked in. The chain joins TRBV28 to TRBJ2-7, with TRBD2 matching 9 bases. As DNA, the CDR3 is TGTGCCAGCAGCCCTATTGCGGGAGGGCCTAGGTACGAGCAGTACTTC. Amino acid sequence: CASSPIAGGPRYEQYF.